This entry lists 3 T cell receptor beta chains sequenced from one sample in a study of blood T cells in healthy people across ages. Using a J-beta primer mix together with a sample-barcoded 5' primer, a second PCR was run for roughly 6 to 11 cycles. Each CDR3 protein is one row after TCRdb ran MiXCR on the 5' RACE reads. The sample lists around 1.7 million distinct CDR3 sequences, over 25% occurring once. The material sequenced was blood. These receptors were obtained from a woman under 40 in good health.

This chain links TRBV4-2 with TRBJ2-1, with 14 bases identical to TRBD2. V dropped 4 bases and J dropped 8; count of bases not matched to a gene: 7. Germline V CDR1 and CDR2: LGHNA, YNFKEQ. This CDR3 spans 16 amino acids. CDR3 DNA sequence: TGTGCCAGCAGCCGACAGACTAGCGGGGGGGCCGATGAGCAGTTCTTC. Translated: CASSRQTSGGADEQFF.

V is TRBV9 and J is TRBJ2-7; no firm D call. This CDR3 contains 15 residues. V was trimmed by 0 bases and J by 4 bases, leaving 14 bases between them. Germline lookup yields CDR1 SGDLS and CDR2 YYNGEE. CDR3 amino acids: CASSVGGLGSYEQYF. The CDR3 DNA is TGTGCCAGCAGCGTAGGGGGTTTGGGATCGTACGAGCAGTACTTC.

This clonotype was seen only a few times. The CDR3 sequence is CASSLYFRREYSYGYTF. CDR3 DNA: TGTGCCAGCAGTTTATATTTCCGCCGGGAGTATAGCTATGGCTACACCTTC. The J gene is TRBJ1-2, the V gene TRBV28, with unresolved D. This CDR3 has 17 residues. The V and J ends lost 1 base and 4 bases respectively, with 19 bases between them. Germline V lookup: CDR1 MDHEN, CDR2 SYDVKM.